This TCR beta chain appears in the sequencing data of a study of blood T cell repertoires in COVID-19. Study-wide background: The United States, Italy and Spain supplied acute and convalescent COVID-19 samples. The analysed material was cDNA or gDNA that came from T cells, B-cell-depleted T cells, or PBMCs.

As processed by the authors: Amplification with reference gene primers provided the estimates of nucleated cell counts. Libraries were prepared by immunoSEQ multiplex PCR; TCRdb keeps only in-frame clonotypes and omits some of them. D and trimming come from the DNA, and the V and J calls and clone size come from that table. Among 45,000 to 60,000 clones, approximately 86% were seen once, and the ten largest hold over 1%. This clone was counted only a few times. This CDR3 is 17 amino acids long. The V end lost 0 bases, the J end lost 7 bases, and 19 bases lay between the germline ends. Germline CDR1 reads ENHRY; CDR2 reads SYGVKD.

Sequenced sample: peripheral blood. This sequence originates from a man between 60 and 75 years old with acute or convalescent COVID-19. This sequence joins TRBV10-3 and TRBJ2-1; maybe TRBD2 (6 bases). The CDR3 region has the DNA TGTGCCATCAGTGAGTCTGGTATCGGGAGCCCCCTTAATGAGCAGTTCTTC. This codes for CAISESGIGSPLNEQFF.